The 22 T cell receptor beta chains reported below all come from one sample, sequenced in a study of blood T cell repertoires in COVID-19. The method was immunoSEQ multiplex PCR; TCRdb's version includes in-frame clones alone and lacks a portion of them. The sample holds some 100,000 clones, 85% seen once. Sequencing was carried out using peripheral blood. The source of these receptors is a woman between 65 and 79 years old with active or convalescent COVID-19.

The count of this clone is one. This chain joins TRBV5-1 and TRBJ2-7; 8 bases are shared with TRBD2. Germline-derived CDR1 and CDR2 are SGHRS and YFSETQ. J gave up 5 bases and V 3 bases, and 4 bases lay outside the gene matches. The CDR3 totals 13 residues. The DNA of the CDR3 is TGCGCCAGCAGCTACAACGGGAGGGACGAGCAGTACTTC. It yields the protein CASSYNGRDEQYF.

This chain links TRBV6-5 with TRBJ2-5; 8 nucleotides align to TRBD1. Germline assignment: CDR1 MNHEY and CDR2 SVGAGI. V dropped 6 bases and J dropped 5; count of bases not matched to a gene: 8. This CDR3 is built from 14 residues. The CDR3 here is CASSRRDRWETQYF. CDR3 DNA: TGTGCCAGCAGCAGAAGGGACAGGTGGGAGACCCAGTACTTC.

CDR3 DNA: TGCGCCAGCAGCTTGTTTGAAGGCGGGGACCCCTACAATGAGCAGTTCTTC. Protein sequence: CASSLFEGGDPYNEQFF. The chain carries TRBV5-1 and TRBJ2-1, with D perhaps matching TRBD2 (6 bases). V dropped 1 base and J dropped 2 bases, with 16 bases sitting between them. The germline V gene has CDR1 SGHRS and CDR2 YFSETQ. The CDR3 has 17 amino acids.

This chain uses TRBV16 with TRBJ2-6, with TRBD2 as a possible D gene (5 bases). Germline CDR1 KGHSY, CDR2 FQNENV. V lost 0 bases and J 2 bases, leaving 5 bases between the germline ends. The CDR3 runs 15 residues. The CDR3 nucleotides are TGTGCCAGCAGCCAATCTAGCGCTGGGGCCAACGTCCTGACTTTC. It codes for CASSQSSAGANVLTF.

V is TRBV5-8 and J is TRBJ1-2; TRBD1 agrees at 11 bases. V dropped 3 bases and J dropped 7; count of bases not matched to a gene: 5. CDR1 is SGHTS, CDR2 YDEGEE, per germline. This CDR3 comprises 14 residues. CDR3 DNA: TGTGCCAGCAGCTCGCGGGGACAGGGGGTTGGCTACACCTTC. This translates into CASSSRGQGVGYTF.

This clone was seen a single time. The chain employs TRBV6-2 or TRBV6-3 and TRBJ1-6; TRBD1 agrees at 7 bases. CDR1 MNHEY and CDR2 SVGEGT come from the germline V gene. The V and J ends lost 2 bases and 7 bases, in that order; junction bases with no gene match: 8. This CDR3 comprises 16 residues. The CDR3 region has the DNA TGTGCCAGCAGTTACGGCCTAGGGACAGCCAATTCACCCCTCCACTTT. Translating it yields CASSYGLGTANSPLHF.

This clone was observed a single time. Different DNA sequences within this sample yield the same CDR3. The rearrangement links TRBV2 to TRBJ1-1; 8 positions agree with TRBD1. Germline V gene data show CDR1 as SNHLY and CDR2 as FYNNEI. The junction had 5 bases not matched to a gene; V was cut back by 6 bases and J by 2 bases. There are 14 residues in the CDR3. DNA for the CDR3: TGTGCCAGCAGCGGGGGACAGGCAAACACTGAAGCTTTCTTT. As protein: CASSGGQANTEAFF.

The CDR3 spells CASSFTGGGYEQYF. CDR3 sequence (DNA): TGTGCCAGCAGTTTTACCGGGGGGGGGTACGAGCAGTACTTC. The V call is TRBV6-6, the J call TRBJ2-7, with TRBD2 identical over 8 bases. The CDR3 runs 14 residues. Germline CDR1 reads MNHNY; CDR2 reads SVGAGI (reference sequence). J lost 4 bases, V lost 4 bases, and 6 bases had no gene match.

This clone was counted only a few times. The V call is TRBV11-2, the J call TRBJ2-7; 7 nucleotides match TRBD1. Looked up from germline, CDR1 is SGHAT and CDR2 is FQNNGV. V was clipped by 4 bases and J by 3 bases; unmatched bases: 6. This CDR3 is built from 14 residues. The CDR3: CASSSRAGGYEQYF. In nucleotides, the CDR3 is TGTGCCAGCAGCTCGCGGGCAGGGGGCTACGAGCAGTACTTC.

The chain couples TRBV4-3 to TRBJ2-1; TRBD2 is a possible D gene (6 bases). CDR1 is LGHNA and CDR2 is YSLEER in the germline V gene. The CDR3 length is 16 residues. Deletions cut 0 bases from V and 5 bases from J, with 14 bases between. In nucleotides, the CDR3 is TGCGCCAGCAGCCAAGATTTAGCGGAGAAGAACAATGAGCAGTTCTTC. Translated, it gives CASSQDLAEKNNEQFF.

The rearrangement uses TRBV4-3 and TRBJ1-2; D is undetermined. V dropped 1 base and J dropped 7 bases, with 16 bases sitting between them. The germline gives CDR1 LGHNA, CDR2 YSLEER. CDR3 length: 15 amino acids. DNA of the CDR3: TGCGCCAGCAGCCAAGGGACGCGGGCCCTAGGTGGCTACACCTTC. It codes for CASSQGTRALGGYTF.

The chain joins TRBV6-5 to TRBJ1-1; 7 nucleotides line up with TRBD1. CDR1 and CDR2 from the germline V gene are MNHEY and SVGAGI. This CDR3 spans 15 amino acids. V lost 6 bases, J lost 6 bases, and 13 bases stayed unmatched. DNA for the CDR3: TGTGCCAGCAGGGGGCGGACAGGAGAAACCGCTGAAGCTTTCTTT. Its translation is CASRGRTGETAEAFF.

The chain employs TRBV7-2 and TRBJ2-5, with 7 bases lining up with TRBD2. Germline CDR1 reads SGHTA; CDR2 reads FQGNSA. V shed 6 bases, J shed 7 bases, and the junction held 11 bases outside the gene matches. The CDR3 sequence is 14 residues long. The CDR3 here is CASSPSMGEGTQYF. In nucleotides, the CDR3 is TGTGCCAGCAGTCCGTCTATGGGGGAGGGGACCCAGTACTTC.

The DNA for the CDR3 is TGTGCCAGCAGCTTAGGGACAGGGGGATCACAGCCCCAGCATTTT. Amino acid sequence: CASSLGTGGSQPQHF. The chain couples TRBV7-2 to TRBJ1-5, with 10 bases lining up with TRBD1. With 1 base clipped from V and 7 bases from J, the junction kept 4 bases outside the gene matches. Germline V gene lookup returns CDR1 SGHTA and CDR2 FQGNSA. This CDR3 is built from 15 residues.

A single count supports this clone. The chain couples TRBV12-3 or TRBV12-4 to TRBJ2-2; D is perhaps TRBD2 (6 bases). The CDR3 has 13 residues. Trimming shortened V by 5 bases and J by 7 bases, and 11 bases separated the two germline ends. Written as DNA, the CDR3 is TGTGCCAGCAGTCCCCTGGAGGGCGGGGAGCTGTTTTTT. Amino acid sequence: CASSPLEGGELFF.

The rearrangement links TRBV14 to TRBJ1-4; unclear D gene. V lost 1 base, J lost 8 bases, and 17 bases lay in between. The CDR3 runs 16 residues. Germline loops: CDR1 SGHDN, CDR2 FVKESK. Written as DNA, the CDR3 is TGTGCCAGCAGCCAAGGGAAGCTCTCAGGAGGCGAAAAACTGTTTTTT. Translated: CASSQGKLSGGEKLFF.

V gene TRBV12-3 or TRBV12-4 combines with J gene TRBJ1-1; D not resolved. The germline V and J ends were trimmed by 2 bases and 3 bases, with 7 bases remaining between them. The CDR3 consists of 13 residues. This CDR3 is CASSLSEYTEAFF. The CDR3 DNA is TGTGCCAGCAGTTTATCAGAATACACTGAAGCTTTCTTT.

The chain couples TRBV23-1 to TRBJ1-4; tentative D call: TRBD1 (6 bases). TRBV23-1 is flagged as an ORF with uncertain function. The CDR3 runs to 16 residues. V was pared by 0 bases and J by 6 bases, with 14 bases between. The CDR3 sequence: CASSQSAGAGYEKLFF. The CDR3 region has the DNA TGCGCCAGCAGTCAATCTGCAGGGGCCGGCTATGAAAAACTGTTTTTT.

V gene TRBV5-4 combines with J gene TRBJ2-2, with 8 positions matching TRBD2. Trimming took 6 bases from V and 6 from J; bases not matched to a gene: 10. Germline CDR1 reads SGHNT; CDR2 reads YYREEE (reference sequence). The CDR3 runs 15 residues. The CDR3: CASTPGTSSPGELFF. CDR3 DNA sequence: TGTGCCAGCACACCCGGGACTAGTAGTCCCGGGGAGCTGTTTTTT.

V usage is TRBV5-1 and J usage is TRBJ2-1, with TRBD2 matching over 14 bases. Per germline, CDR1 SGHRS and CDR2 YFSETQ. V trimming: 4 bases; J trimming: 4 bases; junction bases outside the gene matches: 7. The CDR3 runs to 17 residues. CDR3 sequence: CASSPGWTSGRYNEQFF. The CDR3 nucleotides are TGCGCCAGCAGCCCTGGATGGACTAGCGGGAGGTACAATGAGCAGTTCTTC. Combining the CDR3 with reference TRBV5-1 and TRBJ2-1 gives the whole variable domain KAGVTQTPRYLIKTRGQQVTLSCSPISGHRSVSWYQQTPGQGLQFLFEYFSETQRNKGNFPGRFSGRQFSNSRSEMNVSTLELGDSALYLCASSPGWTSGRYNEQFFGPGTRLTVL.

This clone was found a few times. The V and J genes are TRBV29-1 and TRBJ1-5, with 8 positions matching TRBD1. Germline loops: CDR1 SQVTM, CDR2 ANQGSEA. V was pared by 6 bases and J by 2 bases, with 0 bases of the junction left unmatched. The length of the CDR3 is 12 residues. Here the CDR3 DNA reads TGCAGCGTGGGACAGGGCAATCAGCCCCAGCATTTT. Translation: CSVGQGNQPQHF.

The V and J genes are TRBV7-2 and TRBJ1-5; possible D gene TRBD1, 5 bases. The CDR3 totals 17 residues. Germline values: CDR1 SGHTA, CDR2 FQGNSA. Trimming pared 4 bases from V and 4 bases from J, leaving 20 bases between. The chain's CDR3 is CASSSSRGRAQNQPQHF. The CDR3 DNA follows: TGTGCCAGCAGCTCCTCTAGGGGTAGGGCTCAAAATCAGCCCCAGCATTTT. The entire variable domain, with the rest obtained from reference TRBV7-2 and TRBJ1-5, is as follows: GAGVSQSPSNKVTEKGKDVELRCDPISGHTALYWYRQSLGQGLEFLIYFQGNSAPDKSGLPSDRFSAERTGGSVSTLTIQRTQQEDSAVYLCASSSSRGRAQNQPQHFGDGTRLSIL.